The clone carrying this T cell receptor beta chain came up a few times. As yet, its antigen is unknown. This specimen belongs to a study of T-cell memory formation after mild COVID-19. The overall study: There were largely donor-specific TCR clusters.

MiXCR, run by TCRdb on the 5' RACE reads, gives a single entry per CDR3 protein. The sample carries about 350,000 distinct CDR3 sequences, roughly an eighth recorded once. Study-level points and caveats: The study detected some responding clones in pre-infection memory, suggesting cross-reactive memory joined. CD4/CD8 balance characterized clones contracting day 15 to 85, and CD4+ skew characterized later expanders.

The V gene lost 0 bases and the J gene lost 12 bases, with 12 bases spanning the gap. Germline V lookup: CDR1 PRHDT, CDR2 FYEKMQ (reference sequence). This CDR3 contains 13 residues. The source is a man younger than 35 who had mild COVID-19 (a few samples of this study predate the infection). Cell type and time point are not known. The source material was PBMCs or a T cell subset sorted from them (not recorded which). The gene calls are TRBV13 and TRBJ2-1; D is unclear. CDR3 loop: CASSLGSVRRQFF. CDR3 DNA: TGTGCCAGCAGCTTAGGGAGCGTACGCCGGCAGTTCTTC.